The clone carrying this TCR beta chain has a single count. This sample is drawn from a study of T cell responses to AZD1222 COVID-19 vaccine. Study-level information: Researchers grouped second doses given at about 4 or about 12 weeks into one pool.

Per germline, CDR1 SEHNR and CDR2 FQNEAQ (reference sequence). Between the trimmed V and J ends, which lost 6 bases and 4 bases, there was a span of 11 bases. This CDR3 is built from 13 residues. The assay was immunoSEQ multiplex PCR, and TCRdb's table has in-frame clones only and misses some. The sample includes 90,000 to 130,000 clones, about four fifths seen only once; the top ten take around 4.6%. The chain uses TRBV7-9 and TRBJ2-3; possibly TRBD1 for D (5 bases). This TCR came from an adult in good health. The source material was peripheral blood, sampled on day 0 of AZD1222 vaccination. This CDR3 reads CASSPAGPDTQYF. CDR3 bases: TGTGCCAGCAGTCCGGCAGGGCCAGATACGCAGTATTTT.